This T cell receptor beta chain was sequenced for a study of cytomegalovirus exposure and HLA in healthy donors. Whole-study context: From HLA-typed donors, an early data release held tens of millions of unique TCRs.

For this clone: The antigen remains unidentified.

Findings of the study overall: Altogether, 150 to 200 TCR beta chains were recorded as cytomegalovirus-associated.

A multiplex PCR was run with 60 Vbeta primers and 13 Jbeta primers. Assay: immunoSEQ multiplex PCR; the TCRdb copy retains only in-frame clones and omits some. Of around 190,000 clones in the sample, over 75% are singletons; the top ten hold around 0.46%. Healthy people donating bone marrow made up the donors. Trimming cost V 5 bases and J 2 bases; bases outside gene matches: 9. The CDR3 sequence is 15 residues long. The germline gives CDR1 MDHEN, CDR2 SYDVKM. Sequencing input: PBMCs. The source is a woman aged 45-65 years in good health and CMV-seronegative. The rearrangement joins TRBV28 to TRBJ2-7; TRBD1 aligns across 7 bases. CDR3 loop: CASSPPGGKTYEQYF. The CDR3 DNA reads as TGTGCCAGCAGTCCCCCAGGGGGTAAAACCTACGAGCAGTACTTC.